This TCR beta chain was documented in a study of blood T cell repertoires in COVID-19. The repertoire was sequenced with immunoSEQ multiplex PCR; TCRdb's copy has only in-frame clones and lacks some. The profile shows around 200,000 clones, 80% to 85% of them singletons. This CDR3 comprises 15 residues. Germline CDR1 and CDR2: MNHEY and SVGAGI. The V segment lost 2 bases and the J segment 0 bases; nucleotides outside the gene matches: 1. This chain connects TRBV6-5 to TRBJ1-5; 7 positions agree with TRBD1. Sequencing input: peripheral blood. The sequence was obtained from an elderly woman with active or convalescent COVID-19. CDR3 sequence: CASSYRQGSNQPQHF. The CDR3 nucleotides are TGTGCCAGCAGTTACCGACAGGGTAGCAATCAGCCCCAGCATTTT.